This T cell receptor (beta chain) was sequenced for a study of identical twins. In this sample, this clonotype turned up many times. The antigen is undetermined. The cDNA had a unique molecular identifier and a template-switch universal primer site. TCRdb passed the 5' RACE reads through MiXCR, listing each CDR3 protein once. The table shows about 240,000 distinct CDR3 sequences, with approximately 10% occurring only once. General study results and limits: Out-of-frame TCR alpha sharing observed in monozygotic twins exceeded model estimates. For out-of-frame beta sequences, excess twin sharing was weaker.

What was sequenced was memory T cells sorted from blood. The TCR was taken from a man aged 50-59 years in good health.

CDR3 bases: TGCAGTGCTAGTCCAGGGTGGCAGGGTCAGCCCCAGCATTTT. It codes for CSASPGWQGQPQHF. The chain recombines TRBV20-1 with TRBJ1-5, with TRBD1 as a possible D gene (5 bases). Per the germline V gene, CDR1 is DFQATT and CDR2 is SNEGSKA (reference sequence). V lost 3 bases, J lost 6 bases, and 15 bases lay in between. The CDR3 loop spans 14 amino acids.